A selection of T cell receptor beta chains follows, all from one sample in a study of vaccination and CD4 T cells after COVID-19. These receptors are not linked to any known antigen. TCRdb redid the calling of the PCR reads with MiXCR, one entry per CDR3 protein. The profile covers 13,000 to 15,000 distinct CDR3 sequences, with about three fifths appearing a single time and over 11% taken by the ten largest. Sequenced material: CD4+ T cells from blood, cultured in vitro. The receptors shown here come from a human donor who had recovered from COVID-19. Both conserved end residues are part of each CDR3. Each record gives: J gene, V gene, D gene, clone size, CDR3 DNA, CDR3 protein. D genes are given only for firm matches. Rows may omit the clone size; those that give it use once, few, many or a size class.

j_call: TRBJ2-2; v_call: TRBV20-1; d_call: TRBD2; clone_size: few; cdr3_nt: TGCAGTGGGACTAGCGACACCGGGGAGCTGTTTTTT; cdr3_aa: CSGTSDTGELFF
j_call: TRBJ2-5; v_call: TRBV20-1; d_call: TRBD2; clone_size: NA; cdr3_nt: TGCAGTGCTAGAGATCTAGCGGGGTACCAAGAGACCCAGTACTTC; cdr3_aa: CSARDLAGYQETQYF
j_call: TRBJ1-5; v_call: TRBV18; d_call: NA; clone_size: NA; cdr3_nt: TGTGCCAGCTCACCACCAGGCGCAGGGGCTAGCAATCAGCCCCAGCATTTT; cdr3_aa: CASSPPGAGASNQPQHF
j_call: TRBJ2-4; v_call: TRBV20-1; d_call: TRBD2; clone_size: NA; cdr3_nt: TGCAGTGCTAGAATTAGCGGGAGAGGGTCCTACCTCAAAAACATTCAGTACTTC; cdr3_aa: CSARISGRGSYLKNIQYF
j_call: TRBJ2-3; v_call: TRBV6-1; d_call: TRBD1; clone_size: NA; cdr3_nt: TGTGCCAGCAGTGAACTGACAGGGGAACCAGATACGCAGTATTTT; cdr3_aa: CASSELTGEPDTQYF
j_call: TRBJ2-7; v_call: TRBV20-1; d_call: TRBD2; clone_size: NA; cdr3_nt: TGCAGTGCTAGAGATCTCAGAGCTAGCGGGCTTTCTTACTACTTC; cdr3_aa: CSARDLRASGLSYYF
j_call: TRBJ1-5; v_call: TRBV7-2; d_call: NA; clone_size: NA; cdr3_nt: TGTGCCAGCAGCTCAAACCGGGACCGTAATCAGCCCCAGCATTTT; cdr3_aa: CASSSNRDRNQPQHF
j_call: TRBJ2-1; v_call: TRBV20-1; d_call: TRBD2; clone_size: once; cdr3_nt: TGCAGTGTTATGACTAGCGGTTACAATGAGCAGTTCTTC; cdr3_aa: CSVMTSGYNEQFF
j_call: TRBJ2-2; v_call: TRBV24-1; d_call: NA; clone_size: NA; cdr3_nt: TGTGCCACCAGTGATCCGGGACGGATGAACACCGGGGAGCTGTTTTTT; cdr3_aa: CATSDPGRMNTGELFF
j_call: TRBJ1-3; v_call: TRBV28; d_call: NA; clone_size: NA; cdr3_nt: TGTGCCAGCAGGTCAACTGGAAACACCATATATTTT; cdr3_aa: CASRSTGNTIYF
j_call: TRBJ2-1; v_call: TRBV19; d_call: TRBD2; clone_size: once; cdr3_nt: TGTGCCAGTAGTCGAGGACTAGCGGGAGTCTACAATGAGCAGTTCTTC; cdr3_aa: CASSRGLAGVYNEQFF
j_call: TRBJ2-2; v_call: TRBV5-4; d_call: TRBD2; clone_size: NA; cdr3_nt: TGTGCCAGCAGCTTGAGGCTAGCGGGTCCGGACGTATTCGGGGAGCTGTTTTTT; cdr3_aa: CASSLRLAGPDVFGELFF
j_call: TRBJ2-7; v_call: TRBV18; d_call: NA; clone_size: NA; cdr3_nt: TGTGCCAGCTCACCTAACTGGCAGGGAACCTACGAGCAGTACTTC; cdr3_aa: CASSPNWQGTYEQYF
j_call: TRBJ1-2; v_call: TRBV2; d_call: NA; clone_size: few; cdr3_nt: TGTGCCAGCAGTGCAGGGGCCCCGCCTTTCTATGGCTACACCTTC; cdr3_aa: CASSAGAPPFYGYTF
j_call: TRBJ2-1; v_call: TRBV20-1; d_call: TRBD2; clone_size: NA; cdr3_nt: TGCAGTGCTAGAGAGGGACTAGCGGGAGTCAATGAGCAGTTCTTC; cdr3_aa: CSAREGLAGVNEQFF
j_call: TRBJ1-6; v_call: TRBV6-1; d_call: TRBD1; clone_size: NA; cdr3_nt: TGTGCCAGCAGTGGTTCCGGGACAGGGAATTCACCCCTCCACTTT; cdr3_aa: CASSGSGTGNSPLHF
j_call: TRBJ1-2; v_call: TRBV30; d_call: NA; clone_size: NA; cdr3_nt: TGTGCCTGGAGTGTACAGGGCTATGGCTACACCTTC; cdr3_aa: CAWSVQGYGYTF
j_call: TRBJ2-3; v_call: TRBV21-1; d_call: NA; clone_size: NA; cdr3_nt: TGTGCCAGCAGCAAAGCGCTTCTAATTAAGGGCACAGATACGCAGTATTTT; cdr3_aa: CASSKALLIKGTDTQYF
j_call: TRBJ2-4; v_call: TRBV15; d_call: NA; clone_size: NA; cdr3_nt: TGTGCCACCAGCTTATCTCCCAGGGACTCCGCCAAAAACATTCAGTACTTC; cdr3_aa: CATSLSPRDSAKNIQYF
j_call: TRBJ2-5; v_call: TRBV2; d_call: TRBD1; clone_size: few; cdr3_nt: TGTGCCAGCAGTGAATGGGACAGGGAAGAGACCCAGTACTTC; cdr3_aa: CASSEWDREETQYF
j_call: TRBJ2-1; v_call: TRBV5-1; d_call: NA; clone_size: NA; cdr3_nt: TGCGCCAGCAGCCTCTCGGACCAGTACAATGAGCAGTTCTTC; cdr3_aa: CASSLSDQYNEQFF
j_call: TRBJ2-1; v_call: TRBV20-1; d_call: NA; clone_size: NA; cdr3_nt: TGCAGTGCTAGGACTACTAGGGGCGTAGGGGGCAATGAGCAGTTCTTC; cdr3_aa: CSARTTRGVGGNEQFF
j_call: TRBJ2-1; v_call: TRBV28; d_call: TRBD2; clone_size: NA; cdr3_nt: TGTGCCAGCAGGTTAGCGGGAGGGCCGTCCAATGAGCAGTTCTTC; cdr3_aa: CASRLAGGPSNEQFF
j_call: TRBJ2-7; v_call: TRBV20-1; d_call: NA; clone_size: NA; cdr3_nt: TGCAGTGCTAGTTCTAGCGCTAACTACGAGCAGTACTTC; cdr3_aa: CSASSSANYEQYF
j_call: TRBJ2-6; v_call: TRBV7-9; d_call: TRBD2; clone_size: NA; cdr3_nt: TGTGCCAGCAGCTTCATTCGGGGAGGGTTCTCTGGGGCCAACGTCCTGACTTTC; cdr3_aa: CASSFIRGGFSGANVLTF
j_call: TRBJ1-6; v_call: TRBV20-1; d_call: NA; clone_size: NA; cdr3_nt: TGCAGTGCTAGAGATCGGGACACTTGGGCTTCACCCCTCCACTTT; cdr3_aa: CSARDRDTWASPLHF
j_call: TRBJ2-1; v_call: TRBV20-1; d_call: TRBD2; clone_size: once; cdr3_nt: TGCAGTGCTACCGGGACTAGCAGACCAAGCTCCTACAATGAGCAGTTCTTC; cdr3_aa: CSATGTSRPSSYNEQFF
j_call: TRBJ2-7; v_call: TRBV12-3/TRBV12-4; d_call: NA; clone_size: NA; cdr3_nt: TGTGCCAGCAGTTTATGGAGGGCTAGCGAGCAGTACTTC; cdr3_aa: CASSLWRASEQYF
j_call: TRBJ1-5; v_call: TRBV2; d_call: NA; clone_size: few; cdr3_nt: TGTGCCAGCAGTGAAGGTCCCAGGCTGGGTCAGCCCCAGCATTTT; cdr3_aa: CASSEGPRLGQPQHF
j_call: TRBJ1-2; v_call: TRBV10-3; d_call: TRBD1; clone_size: NA; cdr3_nt: TGTGCCATCAGTACTGGACAGGGGGCTGGCTACACCTTC; cdr3_aa: CAISTGQGAGYTF
j_call: TRBJ1-1; v_call: TRBV21-1; d_call: NA; clone_size: NA; cdr3_nt: TGTGCCAGCAGCAACTCGCTCTTAGTGGGCATGAACACTGAAGCTTTCTTT; cdr3_aa: CASSNSLLVGMNTEAFF
j_call: TRBJ1-5; v_call: TRBV28; d_call: TRBD1; clone_size: NA; cdr3_nt: TGTGCCAGCAGTTCGGACAGGGTCAATCAGCCCCAGCATTTT; cdr3_aa: CASSSDRVNQPQHF
j_call: TRBJ2-2; v_call: TRBV6-4; d_call: NA; clone_size: few; cdr3_nt: TGTGCCAGCAGTGACTCGACTAGCACCGGGGAGCTGTTTTTT; cdr3_aa: CASSDSTSTGELFF
j_call: TRBJ2-3; v_call: TRBV18; d_call: NA; clone_size: NA; cdr3_nt: TGTGCCAGCTCACCATATACAACAGATACGCAGTATTTT; cdr3_aa: CASSPYTTDTQYF
j_call: TRBJ2-3; v_call: TRBV20-1; d_call: TRBD2; clone_size: few; cdr3_nt: TGCAGTGCTAGAGGGGAGGGGAGGGATACGCAGTATTTT; cdr3_aa: CSARGEGRDTQYF
j_call: TRBJ2-2; v_call: TRBV7-2; d_call: TRBD2; clone_size: NA; cdr3_nt: TGTGCCAGCAGCGCCCAACTAGCGGGAGTTGCCGGGGAGCTGTTTTTT; cdr3_aa: CASSAQLAGVAGELFF
j_call: TRBJ2-2; v_call: TRBV7-7; d_call: NA; clone_size: NA; cdr3_nt: TGTGCCAGCAGCTTAGCACAGGGAGCCGGGGAGCTGTTTTTT; cdr3_aa: CASSLAQGAGELFF
j_call: TRBJ1-1; v_call: TRBV20-1; d_call: TRBD1; clone_size: NA; cdr3_nt: TGCAGTGCTAGAGATCGACAGGGTTCGGTTATGAACACTGAAGCTTTCTTT; cdr3_aa: CSARDRQGSVMNTEAFF
j_call: TRBJ2-2; v_call: TRBV19; d_call: NA; clone_size: NA; cdr3_nt: TGTGCCAGTATGGGCGGGGAGCTGTTTTTT; cdr3_aa: CASMGGELFF
j_call: TRBJ2-2; v_call: TRBV20-1; d_call: NA; clone_size: NA; cdr3_nt: TGCAGTGCTAGTCGGGGGACCGGGGAGCTGTTTTTT; cdr3_aa: CSASRGTGELFF
j_call: TRBJ2-2; v_call: TRBV6-1; d_call: TRBD2; clone_size: few; cdr3_nt: TGTGCCAGCAGACCTAGCGGTTTCACCGGGGAGCTGTTTTTT; cdr3_aa: CASRPSGFTGELFF
j_call: TRBJ2-7; v_call: TRBV20-1; d_call: NA; clone_size: few; cdr3_nt: TGCAGTGCTAGAGAGACACGGTCAGGGGAGCAGTACTTC; cdr3_aa: CSARETRSGEQYF
j_call: TRBJ1-1; v_call: TRBV5-1; d_call: NA; clone_size: NA; cdr3_nt: TGCGCCAGCAGCTTGGCGGGCAGCATGAACACTGAAGCTTTCTTT; cdr3_aa: CASSLAGSMNTEAFF
j_call: TRBJ2-2; v_call: TRBV6-4; d_call: TRBD2; clone_size: few; cdr3_nt: TGTGCCAGCAGTGGCCCGGGACTAGCGACGAACACCGGGGAGCTGTTTTTT; cdr3_aa: CASSGPGLATNTGELFF
j_call: TRBJ2-5; v_call: TRBV9; d_call: NA; clone_size: NA; cdr3_nt: TGTGCCAGCAGCGTAGAGGCTGTTGGAGAGACCCAGTACTTC; cdr3_aa: CASSVEAVGETQYF
j_call: TRBJ2-3; v_call: TRBV24-1; d_call: TRBD1; clone_size: NA; cdr3_nt: TGTGCCACCAGTGATCCCGGACAGGGGAGCACAGATACGCAGTATTTT; cdr3_aa: CATSDPGQGSTDTQYF
j_call: TRBJ1-6; v_call: TRBV5-1; d_call: NA; clone_size: NA; cdr3_nt: TGCGCCAGCAGCTTGGATGGAGGGATTTCACCCCTCCACTTT; cdr3_aa: CASSLDGGISPLHF
j_call: TRBJ2-1; v_call: TRBV4-1; d_call: NA; clone_size: NA; cdr3_nt: TGCGCCAGCAGCCAAGGGCTAGTGAGAGGTGAGCAGTTCTTC; cdr3_aa: CASSQGLVRGEQFF
j_call: TRBJ1-2; v_call: TRBV6-5; d_call: NA; clone_size: few; cdr3_nt: TGTGCCAGCAGTTACCTTAAGAGTAAGGGCTATGGCTACACCTTC; cdr3_aa: CASSYLKSKGYGYTF
j_call: TRBJ1-1; v_call: TRBV20-1; d_call: NA; clone_size: NA; cdr3_nt: TGCAGTGCTAGAGACGTACTGGCAGACACTGAAGCTTTCTTT; cdr3_aa: CSARDVLADTEAFF
j_call: TRBJ2-2; v_call: TRBV20-1; d_call: TRBD2; clone_size: NA; cdr3_nt: TGCAGTGCTAGGACTAGCGGGAGGATCGGGGAGCTGTTTTTT; cdr3_aa: CSARTSGRIGELFF
j_call: TRBJ1-4; v_call: TRBV7-9; d_call: NA; clone_size: NA; cdr3_nt: TGTGCCAGCAGCTTATTAGCAACTAATGAAAAACTGTTTTTT; cdr3_aa: CASSLLATNEKLFF
j_call: TRBJ1-3; v_call: TRBV28; d_call: TRBD1; clone_size: NA; cdr3_nt: TGTGCCAGCAGTAGACCGGGACAGGGACACTCTGGAAACACCATATATTTT; cdr3_aa: CASSRPGQGHSGNTIYF
j_call: TRBJ1-1; v_call: TRBV20-1; d_call: NA; clone_size: once; cdr3_nt: TGCAGTGCTAGGCAGGGTTTGAACACTGAAGCTTTCTTT; cdr3_aa: CSARQGLNTEAFF
j_call: TRBJ2-1; v_call: TRBV27; d_call: NA; clone_size: NA; cdr3_nt: TGTGCCAGCAGTTCATCCCCCGTAGCGCCGGTTGGTATATACAATGAGCAGTTCTTC; cdr3_aa: CASSSSPVAPVGIYNEQFF
j_call: TRBJ1-2; v_call: TRBV19; d_call: TRBD1; clone_size: few; cdr3_nt: TGTGCCAGTAGTAACCCCGGGACAGACTACTATGGCTACACCTTC; cdr3_aa: CASSNPGTDYYGYTF
j_call: TRBJ1-5; v_call: TRBV30; d_call: TRBD1; clone_size: few; cdr3_nt: TGTGCCTGGAACACAGGGGGAGAGGGTCAGCCCCAGCATTTT; cdr3_aa: CAWNTGGEGQPQHF
j_call: TRBJ2-7; v_call: TRBV6-1; d_call: NA; clone_size: NA; cdr3_nt: TGTGCCAGCAGTGAACCCCCCTACGAGCAGTACTTC; cdr3_aa: CASSEPPYEQYF
j_call: TRBJ2-7; v_call: TRBV28; d_call: NA; clone_size: NA; cdr3_nt: TGTGCCAGCAGTTTAGGAACCTACGAGCAGTACTTC; cdr3_aa: CASSLGTYEQYF
j_call: TRBJ1-2; v_call: TRBV5-4; d_call: NA; clone_size: NA; cdr3_nt: TGTGCCAGCAGCTTTCAGGTGGAGGACTATGGCTACACCTTC; cdr3_aa: CASSFQVEDYGYTF